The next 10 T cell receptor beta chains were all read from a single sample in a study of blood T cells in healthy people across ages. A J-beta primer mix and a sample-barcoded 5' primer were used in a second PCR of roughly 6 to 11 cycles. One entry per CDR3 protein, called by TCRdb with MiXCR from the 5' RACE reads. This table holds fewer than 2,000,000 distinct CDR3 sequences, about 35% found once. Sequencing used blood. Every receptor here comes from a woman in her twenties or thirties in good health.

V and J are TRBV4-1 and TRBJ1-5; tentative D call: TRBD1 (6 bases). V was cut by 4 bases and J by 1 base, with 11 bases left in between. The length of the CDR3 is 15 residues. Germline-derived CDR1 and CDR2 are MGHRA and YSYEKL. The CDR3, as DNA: TGCGCCAGCAGCCTCGGACAGAGAAGCAATCAGCCCCAGCATTTT. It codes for CASSLGQRSNQPQHF.

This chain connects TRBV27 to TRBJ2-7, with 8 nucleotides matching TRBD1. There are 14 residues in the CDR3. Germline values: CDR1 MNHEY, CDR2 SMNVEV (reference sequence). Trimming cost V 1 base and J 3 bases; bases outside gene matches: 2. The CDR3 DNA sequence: TGTGCCAGCAGTTTATACAGGGGGGACTACGAGCAGTACTTC. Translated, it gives CASSLYRGDYEQYF.

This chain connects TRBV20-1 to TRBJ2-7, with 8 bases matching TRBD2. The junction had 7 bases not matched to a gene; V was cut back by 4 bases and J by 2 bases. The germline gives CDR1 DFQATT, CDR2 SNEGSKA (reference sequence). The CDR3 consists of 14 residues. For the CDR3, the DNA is TGCAGTGCTATCCCTACTAGCGGAGCCTACGAGCAGTACTTC. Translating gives CSAIPTSGAYEQYF.

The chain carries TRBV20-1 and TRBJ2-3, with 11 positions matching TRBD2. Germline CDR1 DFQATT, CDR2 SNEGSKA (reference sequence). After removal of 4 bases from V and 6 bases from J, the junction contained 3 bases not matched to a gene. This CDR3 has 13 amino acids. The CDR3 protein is CSATLAGVDTQYF. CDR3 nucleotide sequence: TGCAGTGCTACACTAGCGGGAGTGGATACGCAGTATTTT.

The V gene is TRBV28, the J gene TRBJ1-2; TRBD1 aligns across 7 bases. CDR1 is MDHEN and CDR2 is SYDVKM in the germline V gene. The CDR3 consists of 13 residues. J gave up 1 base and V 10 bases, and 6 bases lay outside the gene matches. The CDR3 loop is CATNRGLNYGYTF. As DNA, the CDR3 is TGTGCCACCAACAGGGGACTTAACTATGGCTACACCTTC.

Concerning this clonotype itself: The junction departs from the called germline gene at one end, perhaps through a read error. CDR3 region: CGVELSSYEQYF. CDR3 DNA sequence: TGCGGCGTTGAACTGAGCTCCTACGAGCAGTACTTC. The rearrangement uses TRBV29-1 and TRBJ2-7, with D unresolved. The germline V gene encodes CDR1 SQVTM and CDR2 ANQGSEA. This CDR3 is 12 amino acids long.

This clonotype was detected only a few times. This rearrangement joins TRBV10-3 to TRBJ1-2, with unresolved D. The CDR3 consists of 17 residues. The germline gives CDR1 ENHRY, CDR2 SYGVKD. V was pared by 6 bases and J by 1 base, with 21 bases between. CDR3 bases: TGTGCCATCAGGCAACAGATAGCGGAGGTACTTAACTATGGCTACACCTTC. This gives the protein CAIRQQIAEVLNYGYTF.

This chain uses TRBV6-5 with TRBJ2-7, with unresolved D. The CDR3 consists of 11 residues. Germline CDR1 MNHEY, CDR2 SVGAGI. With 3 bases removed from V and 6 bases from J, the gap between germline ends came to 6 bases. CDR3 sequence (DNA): TGTGCCAGCAGTTATAAGGGCGAGCAGTACTTC. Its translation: CASSYKGEQYF.

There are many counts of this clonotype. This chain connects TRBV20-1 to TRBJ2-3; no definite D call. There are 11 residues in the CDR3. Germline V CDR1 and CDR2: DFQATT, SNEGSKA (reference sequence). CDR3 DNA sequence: TGCAGCCCGAGGAGAACAGATACGCAGTATTTT. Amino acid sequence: CSPRRTDTQYF.

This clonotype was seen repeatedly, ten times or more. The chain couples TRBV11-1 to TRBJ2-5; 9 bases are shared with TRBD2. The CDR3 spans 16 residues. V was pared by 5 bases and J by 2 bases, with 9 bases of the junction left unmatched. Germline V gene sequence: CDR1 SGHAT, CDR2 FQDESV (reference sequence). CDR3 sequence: CASSNRLADEQETQYF. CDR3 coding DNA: TGTGCCAGCAGCAATCGACTAGCGGATGAACAAGAGACCCAGTACTTC.